The source of this T cell receptor beta chain is a study of a mutant IDH1 vaccine in newly diagnosed glioma. Across the study: Onset of vaccination occurred 4-6 weeks following radiotherapy alone, or with temozolomide cycles. Patients previously underwent radiotherapy, temozolomide, or both, and most underwent both.

Notes on this clone: Its antigen is not identified.

Sequenced by immunoSEQ multiplex PCR; TCRdb stores in-frame clones only, minus some. The sample has about 66,000 clones; under 90% are singletons. Time point meaning: week 11, during vaccination. Topical imiquimod accompanied each vaccine dose, which consisted of 300 ug of mutant IDH1 20-mer peptide. The sequences come from PBMCs, collected from a glioma patient whose treatment included an IDH1 peptide vaccine. The TCR sequence derives from a man in his thirties or forties with glioma.

DNA for the CDR3: TGTGCCAGCAGCGGGACTCCCCATAGCGGGGAGCTGTTTTTT. Residues: CASSGTPHSGELFF. The chain employs TRBV6-4 and TRBJ2-2; perhaps TRBD2 as D (6 bases). This CDR3 has 14 residues. Germline values: CDR1 MRHNA, CDR2 SNTAGT. V dropped 6 bases and J dropped 7 bases, with 15 bases sitting between them.